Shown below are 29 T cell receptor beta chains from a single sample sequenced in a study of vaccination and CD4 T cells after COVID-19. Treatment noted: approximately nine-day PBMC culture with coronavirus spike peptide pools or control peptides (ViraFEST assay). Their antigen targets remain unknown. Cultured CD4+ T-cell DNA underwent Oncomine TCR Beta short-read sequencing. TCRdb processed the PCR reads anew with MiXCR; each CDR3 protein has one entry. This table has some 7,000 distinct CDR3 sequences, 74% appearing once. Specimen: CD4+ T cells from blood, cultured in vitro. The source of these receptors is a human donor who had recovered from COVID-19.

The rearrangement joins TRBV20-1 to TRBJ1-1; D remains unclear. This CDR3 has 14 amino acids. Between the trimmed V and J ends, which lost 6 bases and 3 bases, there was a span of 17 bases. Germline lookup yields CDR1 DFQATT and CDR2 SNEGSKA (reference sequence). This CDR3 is CSADAGQMYTEAFF. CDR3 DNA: TGCAGTGCCGACGCGGGCCAGATGTACACTGAAGCTTTCTTT.

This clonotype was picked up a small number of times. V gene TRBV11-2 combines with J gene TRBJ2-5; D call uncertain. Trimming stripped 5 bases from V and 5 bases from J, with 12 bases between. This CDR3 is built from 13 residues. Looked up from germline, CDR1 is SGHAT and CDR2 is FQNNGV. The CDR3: CASSPGPRETQYF. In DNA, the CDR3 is TGTGCCAGCAGCCCTGGGCCAAGGGAGACCCAGTACTTC.

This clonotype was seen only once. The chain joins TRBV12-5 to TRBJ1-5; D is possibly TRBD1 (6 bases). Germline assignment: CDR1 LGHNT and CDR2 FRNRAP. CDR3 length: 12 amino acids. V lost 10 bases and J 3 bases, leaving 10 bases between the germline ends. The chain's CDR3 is CATAGDNQPQHF. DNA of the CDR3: TGTGCTACGGCAGGGGACAATCAGCCCCAGCATTTT.

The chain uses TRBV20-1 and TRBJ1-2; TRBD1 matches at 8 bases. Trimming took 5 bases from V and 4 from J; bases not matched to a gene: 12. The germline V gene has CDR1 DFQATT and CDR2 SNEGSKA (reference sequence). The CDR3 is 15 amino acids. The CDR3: CSADPALTGGYGYTF. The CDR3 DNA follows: TGCAGTGCTGACCCCGCCCTTACAGGGGGCTATGGCTACACCTTC.

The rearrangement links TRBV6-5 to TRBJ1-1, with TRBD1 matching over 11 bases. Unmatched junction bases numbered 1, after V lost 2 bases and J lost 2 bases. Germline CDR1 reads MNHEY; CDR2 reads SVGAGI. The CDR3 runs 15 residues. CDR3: CASSYRTGGNTEAFF. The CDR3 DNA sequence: TGTGCCAGCAGTTACAGGACAGGGGGCAACACTGAAGCTTTCTTT.

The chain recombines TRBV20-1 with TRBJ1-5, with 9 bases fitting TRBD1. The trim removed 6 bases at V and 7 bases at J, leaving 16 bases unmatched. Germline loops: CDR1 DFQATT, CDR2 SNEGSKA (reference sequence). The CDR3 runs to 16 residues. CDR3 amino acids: CSAIRTGALLGQPQHF. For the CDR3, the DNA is TGCAGTGCGATTAGGACAGGGGCTTTGTTGGGGCAGCCCCAGCATTTT.

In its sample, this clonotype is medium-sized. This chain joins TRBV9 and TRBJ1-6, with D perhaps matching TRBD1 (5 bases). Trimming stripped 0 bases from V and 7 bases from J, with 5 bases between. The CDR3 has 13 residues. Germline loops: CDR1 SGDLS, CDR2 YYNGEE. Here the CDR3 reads CASSVEGNSPLHF. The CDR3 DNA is TGTGCCAGCAGCGTAGAGGGGAATTCACCCCTCCACTTT.

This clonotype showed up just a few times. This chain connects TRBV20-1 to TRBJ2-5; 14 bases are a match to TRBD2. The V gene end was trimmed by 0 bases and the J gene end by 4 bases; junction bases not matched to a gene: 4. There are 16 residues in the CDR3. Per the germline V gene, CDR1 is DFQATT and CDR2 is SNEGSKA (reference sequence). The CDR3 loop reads CSARDGLAGGVETQYF. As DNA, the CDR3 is TGCAGTGCTAGAGACGGACTAGCGGGAGGAGTAGAGACCCAGTACTTC.

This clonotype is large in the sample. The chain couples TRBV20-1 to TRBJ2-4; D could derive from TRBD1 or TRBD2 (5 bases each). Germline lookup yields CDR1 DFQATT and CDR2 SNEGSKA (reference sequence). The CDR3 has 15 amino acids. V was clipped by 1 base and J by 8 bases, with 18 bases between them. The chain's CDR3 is CSARVPRDLFDIQYF. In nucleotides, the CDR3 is TGCAGTGCTAGAGTGCCCCGGGACCTCTTTGACATTCAGTACTTC.

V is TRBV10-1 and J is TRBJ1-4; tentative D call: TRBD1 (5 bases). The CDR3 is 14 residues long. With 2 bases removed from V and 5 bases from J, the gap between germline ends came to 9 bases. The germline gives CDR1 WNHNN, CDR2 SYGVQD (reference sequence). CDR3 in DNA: TGCGCCAGCAGTGAGGGGACGGTAAATGAAAAACTGTTTTTT. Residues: CASSEGTVNEKLFF.

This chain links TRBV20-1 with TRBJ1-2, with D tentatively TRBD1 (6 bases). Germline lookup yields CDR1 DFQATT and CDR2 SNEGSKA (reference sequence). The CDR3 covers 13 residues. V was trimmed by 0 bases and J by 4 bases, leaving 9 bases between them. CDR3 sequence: CSAREQGPYGYTF. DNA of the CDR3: TGCAGTGCTAGAGAACAGGGCCCCTATGGCTACACCTTC.

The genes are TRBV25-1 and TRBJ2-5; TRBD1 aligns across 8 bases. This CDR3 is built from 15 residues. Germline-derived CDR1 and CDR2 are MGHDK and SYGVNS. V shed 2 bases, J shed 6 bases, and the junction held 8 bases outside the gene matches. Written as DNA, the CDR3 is TGTGCCAGCAGTGAAGCCCGGACAGGGAGGCAGACCCAGTACTTC. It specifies CASSEARTGRQTQYF.

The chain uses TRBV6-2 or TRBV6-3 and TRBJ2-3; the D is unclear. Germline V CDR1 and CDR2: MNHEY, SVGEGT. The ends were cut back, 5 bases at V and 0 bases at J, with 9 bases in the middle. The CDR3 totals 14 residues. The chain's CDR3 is CASSPRASTDTQYF. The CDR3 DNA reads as TGTGCCAGCAGTCCCCGGGCGAGCACAGATACGCAGTATTTT.

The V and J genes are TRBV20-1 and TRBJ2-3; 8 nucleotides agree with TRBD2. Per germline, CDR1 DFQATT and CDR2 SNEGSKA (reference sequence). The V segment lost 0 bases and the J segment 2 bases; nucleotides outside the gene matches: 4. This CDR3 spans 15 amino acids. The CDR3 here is CSARESGGSTDTQYF. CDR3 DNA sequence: TGCAGTGCTAGAGAGAGCGGGGGCTCCACAGATACGCAGTATTTT.

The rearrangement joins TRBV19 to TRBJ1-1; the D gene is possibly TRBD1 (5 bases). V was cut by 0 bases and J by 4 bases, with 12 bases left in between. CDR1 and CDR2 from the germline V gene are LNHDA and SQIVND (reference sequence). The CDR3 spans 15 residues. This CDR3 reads CASSIDGGVGTEAFF. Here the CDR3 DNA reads TGTGCCAGTAGTATAGATGGGGGAGTCGGCACTGAAGCTTTCTTT.

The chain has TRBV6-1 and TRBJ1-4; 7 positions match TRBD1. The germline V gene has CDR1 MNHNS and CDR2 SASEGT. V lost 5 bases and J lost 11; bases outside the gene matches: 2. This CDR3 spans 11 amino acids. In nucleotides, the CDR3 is TGTGCCAGCAGTAACAGGGGCAAACTGTTTTTT. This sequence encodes CASSNRGKLFF.

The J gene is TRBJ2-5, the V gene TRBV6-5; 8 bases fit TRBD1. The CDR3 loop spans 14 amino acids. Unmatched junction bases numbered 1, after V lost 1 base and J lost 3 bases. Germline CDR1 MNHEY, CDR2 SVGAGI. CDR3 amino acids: CASSYWGQEETQYF. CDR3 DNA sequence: TGTGCCAGCAGTTACTGGGGACAGGAAGAGACCCAGTACTTC.

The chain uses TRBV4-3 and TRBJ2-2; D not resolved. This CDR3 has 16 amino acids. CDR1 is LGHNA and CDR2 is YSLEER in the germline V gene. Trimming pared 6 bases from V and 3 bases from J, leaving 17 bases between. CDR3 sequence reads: CASSQNPSWDTGELFF. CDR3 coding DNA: TGCGCCAGCAGTCAAAACCCCAGTTGGGACACCGGGGAGCTGTTTTTT.

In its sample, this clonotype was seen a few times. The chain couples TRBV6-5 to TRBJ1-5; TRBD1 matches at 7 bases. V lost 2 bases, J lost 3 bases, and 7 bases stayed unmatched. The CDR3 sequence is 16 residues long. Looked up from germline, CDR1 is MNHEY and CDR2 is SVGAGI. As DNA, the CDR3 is TGTGCCAGCAGTTACGGACAGGTTACCTACAATCAGCCCCAGCATTTT. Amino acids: CASSYGQVTYNQPQHF.

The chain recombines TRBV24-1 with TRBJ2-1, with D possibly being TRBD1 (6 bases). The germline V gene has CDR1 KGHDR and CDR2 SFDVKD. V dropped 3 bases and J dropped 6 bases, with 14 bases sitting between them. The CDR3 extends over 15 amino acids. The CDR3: CATSDPYRVPNEQFF. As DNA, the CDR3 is TGTGCCACCAGTGATCCTTACAGGGTACCCAATGAGCAGTTCTTC.

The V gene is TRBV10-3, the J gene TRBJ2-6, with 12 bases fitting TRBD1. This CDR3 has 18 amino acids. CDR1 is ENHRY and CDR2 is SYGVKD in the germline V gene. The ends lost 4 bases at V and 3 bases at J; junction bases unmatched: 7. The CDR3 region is CAISVKGQGAGGANVLTF. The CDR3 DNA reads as TGTGCCATCAGTGTTAAGGGACAGGGGGCGGGTGGGGCCAACGTCCTGACTTTC.

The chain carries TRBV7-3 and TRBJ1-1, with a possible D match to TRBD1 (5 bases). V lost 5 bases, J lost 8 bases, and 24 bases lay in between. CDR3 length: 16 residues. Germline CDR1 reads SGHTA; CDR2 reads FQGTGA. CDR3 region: CASSPQGGAGGEEAFF. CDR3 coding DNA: TGTGCCAGCAGCCCTCAGGGTGGGGCCGGCGGGGAGGAAGCTTTCTTT.

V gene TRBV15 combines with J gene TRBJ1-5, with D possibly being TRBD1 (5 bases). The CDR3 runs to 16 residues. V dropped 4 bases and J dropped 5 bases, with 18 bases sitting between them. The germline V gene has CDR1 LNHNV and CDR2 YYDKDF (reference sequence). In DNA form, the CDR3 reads TGTGCCACCAGCACCCTCCCAGGGAGGGGACATCAGCCCCAGCATTTT. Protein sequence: CATSTLPGRGHQPQHF.

The CDR3 spells CASSYSTGTGPGTEAFF. CDR3 sequence (DNA): TGTGCCAGCAGTTACTCGACCGGGACAGGCCCTGGGACTGAAGCTTTCTTT. This chain uses TRBV6-5 with TRBJ1-1, with 8 bases that match TRBD1. J was trimmed by 5 bases and V by 0 bases; bases with no gene match: 11. Germline CDR1 reads MNHEY; CDR2 reads SVGAGI. This CDR3 comprises 17 residues.

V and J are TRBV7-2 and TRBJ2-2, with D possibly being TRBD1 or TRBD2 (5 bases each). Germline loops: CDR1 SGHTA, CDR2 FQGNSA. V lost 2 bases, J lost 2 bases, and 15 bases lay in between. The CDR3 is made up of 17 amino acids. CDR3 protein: CASSLQNRGTNTGELFF. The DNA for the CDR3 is TGTGCCAGCAGCTTACAGAACAGAGGGACCAACACCGGGGAGCTGTTTTTT.

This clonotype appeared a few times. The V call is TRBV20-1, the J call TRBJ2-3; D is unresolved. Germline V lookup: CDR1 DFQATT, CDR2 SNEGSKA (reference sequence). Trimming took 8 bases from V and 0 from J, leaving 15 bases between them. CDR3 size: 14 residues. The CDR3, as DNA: TGCAGTCCCCTCCCCCGGCCTAGCACAGATACGCAGTATTTT. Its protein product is CSPLPRPSTDTQYF.

CDR3 protein: CSAPWASGNEQYF. The CDR3 bases are TGCAGTGCTCCATGGGCTAGCGGGAACGAGCAGTACTTC. The rearrangement links TRBV20-1 to TRBJ2-7; 9 nucleotides line up with TRBD2. V lost 5 bases, J lost 5 bases, and 7 bases stayed unmatched. The CDR3 consists of 13 residues. Per germline, CDR1 DFQATT and CDR2 SNEGSKA (reference sequence).

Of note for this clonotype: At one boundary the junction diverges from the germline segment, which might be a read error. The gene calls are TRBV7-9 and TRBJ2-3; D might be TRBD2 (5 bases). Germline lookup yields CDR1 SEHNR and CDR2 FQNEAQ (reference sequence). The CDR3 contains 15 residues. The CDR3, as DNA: TGTGCCAGCAGCTCCCGGCTATCTAGCACGGATACGCAGTATTTT. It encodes CASSSRLSSTDTQYF. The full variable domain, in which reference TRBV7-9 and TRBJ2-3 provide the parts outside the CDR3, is DTGVSQNPRHKITKRGQNVTFRCDPISEHNRLYWYRQTLGQGPEFLTYFQNEAQLEKSRLLSDRFSAERPKGSFSTLEIQRTEQGDSAMYLCASSSRLSSTDTQYFGPGTRLTVL.

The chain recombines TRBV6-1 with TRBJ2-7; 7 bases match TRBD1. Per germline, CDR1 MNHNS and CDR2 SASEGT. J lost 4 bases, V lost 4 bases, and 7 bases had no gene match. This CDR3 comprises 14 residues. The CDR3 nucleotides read TGTGCCAGCAGTGCCCGGACAGGAATATACGAGCAGTACTTC. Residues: CASSARTGIYEQYF.